The clone carrying this TCR beta chain was recorded a few times. Its matching antigen is unknown. The donors were all healthy and Caucasian. A single record per CDR3 protein comes from TCRdb applying MiXCR to the 5' RACE reads. The sample lists hundreds of thousands of distinct CDR3 sequences; more than 6.5% were seen once. The ends were cut back, 1 base at V and 6 bases at J, with 13 bases in the middle. Germline CDR1 is LGHDT and CDR2 is YNNKEL (reference sequence). The CDR3 consists of 15 residues. The sample belongs to a study of identical twins. Overall study findings and caveats: Abundant beta clonotypes from cord blood bore fewer insertions; memory repertoires lacked this pattern.

This same sample was also part of a study on yellow fever vaccine responses in identical twins. From that paper: Reportedly, twins' vaccine T cell responses looked partly convergent and partly personalized.

V is TRBV3-1 and J is TRBJ2-1; D not resolved. What was sequenced was memory (CD45RO+) T cells sorted from blood. The TCR comes from a woman aged 18-29 years in good health. The CDR3 spells CASSQGTAQPNEQFF. CDR3 DNA: TGTGCCAGCAGCCAAGGCACAGCCCAACCCAATGAGCAGTTCTTC.